A single sample gave rise to the 7 T cell receptor beta chains below, sequenced in a study of blood T cells in healthy people across ages (dated by TCRdb to between 2014 and 2017). The library was generated by 5' RACE. The instrument was an Illumina HiSeq 2500. A second PCR of about 6 to 12 cycles was run with a J-beta primer mix and a sample-barcoded 5' primer. The public reads were quality trimmed at Q25 with fastp and then assembled into clones with MiXCR by TCRdb, keeping productive beta chains. Here each entry gathers all rows of one CDR3 protein and keeps the most common genes and DNA. The sample table lists about 1.4 million distinct CDR3 sequences, around 55% of them with a count of one. 5% to 7% of the sample is taken by the ten largest. Sequencing was done on a sample of blood. These receptor sequences come from a man between 18 and 35 years old in good health.

The chain carries TRBV7-9 and TRBJ2-7; 14 bases agree with TRBD2. The DNA matches TRBJ2-5 better at its end, which makes the J call doubtful. Germline CDR1 and CDR2: SEHNR and FQNEAQ (reference sequence). This CDR3 is built from 14 residues. The CDR3 bases are TGTGCCAGCAGCGGGACTAGCGGGAGACAGACCCAGTACTTC. It encodes CASSGTSGRQTQYF.

This chain uses TRBV28 with TRBJ2-7; no clear D. The CDR3 covers 12 residues. CDR1 is MDHEN and CDR2 is SYDVKM in the germline V gene. The V and J ends lost 2 bases and 5 bases respectively, with 7 bases between them. Here the CDR3 DNA reads TGTGCCAGCAGTTTACTAGGACACGAGCAGTACTTC. It codes for CASSLLGHEQYF.

This chain links TRBV4-1 with TRBJ2-1; D perhaps matches TRBD2 (5 bases). Per the germline V gene, CDR1 is MGHRA and CDR2 is YSYEKL. V lost 4 bases, J lost 13 bases, and 23 bases lay in between. This CDR3 spans 15 amino acids. The CDR3 reads CASSPSQGRRETQFF. Written as DNA, the CDR3 is TGCGCCAGCAGCCCTAGCCAAGGCAGGCGAGAGACCCAGTTCTTC.

A single count supports this clonotype. The chain recombines TRBV12-3 or TRBV12-4 with TRBJ2-1; no clear D. The ends were cut back, 1 base at V and 9 bases at J, with 7 bases in the middle. The CDR3 loop spans 12 amino acids. The CDR3 DNA reads as TGTGCCAGCAGTTTAGTCCTCGCTGAGCAGTTCTTC. Amino acid sequence: CASSLVLAEQFF.

The rearrangement joins TRBV15 to TRBJ2-7; D remains ambiguous. V was cut by 0 bases and J by 1 base, with 13 bases left in between. The CDR3 runs 16 residues. The germline CDR1 and CDR2 sequences are LNHNV and YYDKDF (reference sequence). This CDR3 is CATSRDHVFYSYEQYF. CDR3 coding DNA: TGTGCCACCAGCAGAGATCACGTATTTTATTCCTACGAGCAGTACTTC.

The chain employs TRBV27 and TRBJ1-1; weak D call: TRBD1 (6 bases). The CDR3 sequence is 14 residues long. The germline V and J ends were trimmed by 6 bases and 0 bases, with 11 bases remaining between them. The germline V gene encodes CDR1 MNHEY and CDR2 SMNVEV (reference sequence). CDR3 coding DNA: TGTGCCAGCAGGCACGGGACATTGAACACTGAAGCTTTCTTT. It specifies CASRHGTLNTEAFF.

V and J are TRBV7-9 and TRBJ2-5, with D maybe TRBD2 (6 bases). Trimming cost V 6 bases and J 4 bases, with 18 bases left between them. CDR3 length: 15 residues. Germline-derived CDR1 and CDR2 are SEHNR and FQNEAQ (reference sequence). CDR3 in amino acids: CASRSKRVSGETQYF. As DNA, the CDR3 is TGTGCCAGCAGGTCGAAGCGGGTCTCGGGAGAGACCCAGTACTTC.